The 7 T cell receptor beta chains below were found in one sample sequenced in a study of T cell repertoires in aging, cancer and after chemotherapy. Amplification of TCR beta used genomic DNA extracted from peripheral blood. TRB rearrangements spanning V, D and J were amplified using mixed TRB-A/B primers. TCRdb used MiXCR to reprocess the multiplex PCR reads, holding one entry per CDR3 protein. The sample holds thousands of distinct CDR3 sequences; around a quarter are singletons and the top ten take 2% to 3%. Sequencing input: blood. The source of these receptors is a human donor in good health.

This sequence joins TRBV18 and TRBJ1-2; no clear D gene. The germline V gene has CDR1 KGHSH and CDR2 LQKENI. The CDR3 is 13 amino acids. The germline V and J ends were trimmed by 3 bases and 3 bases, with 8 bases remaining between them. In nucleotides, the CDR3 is TGTGCCAGCTCACCGTTGGAGGACTATGGCTACACCTTC. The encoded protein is CASSPLEDYGYTF.

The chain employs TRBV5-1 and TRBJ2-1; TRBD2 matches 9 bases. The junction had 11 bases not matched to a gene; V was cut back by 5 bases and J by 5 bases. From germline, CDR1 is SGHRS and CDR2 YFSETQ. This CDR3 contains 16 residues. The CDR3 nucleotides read TGCGCCAGCAGTTCACAAAGGGCGGGGGGGAACAATGAGCAGTTCTTC. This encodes CASSSQRAGGNNEQFF.

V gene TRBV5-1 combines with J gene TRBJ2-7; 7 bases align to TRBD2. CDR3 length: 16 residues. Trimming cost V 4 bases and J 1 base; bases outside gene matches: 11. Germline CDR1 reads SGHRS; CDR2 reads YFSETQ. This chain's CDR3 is CASSLSASGRSYEQYF. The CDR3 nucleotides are TGCGCCAGCAGCCTATCAGCTAGCGGCCGATCCTACGAGCAGTACTTC. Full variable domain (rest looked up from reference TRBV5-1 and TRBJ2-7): KAGVTQTPRYLIKTRGQQVTLSCSPISGHRSVSWYQQTPGQGLQFLFEYFSETQRNKGNFPGRFSGRQFSNSRSEMNVSTLELGDSALYLCASSLSASGRSYEQYFGPGTRLTVT.

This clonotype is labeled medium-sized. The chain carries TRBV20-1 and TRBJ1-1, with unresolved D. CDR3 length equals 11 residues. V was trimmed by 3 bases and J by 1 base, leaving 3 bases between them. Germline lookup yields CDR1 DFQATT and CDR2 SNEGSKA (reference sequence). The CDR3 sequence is CSASTNTEAFF. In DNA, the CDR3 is TGCAGTGCTAGTACGAACACTGAAGCTTTCTTT.

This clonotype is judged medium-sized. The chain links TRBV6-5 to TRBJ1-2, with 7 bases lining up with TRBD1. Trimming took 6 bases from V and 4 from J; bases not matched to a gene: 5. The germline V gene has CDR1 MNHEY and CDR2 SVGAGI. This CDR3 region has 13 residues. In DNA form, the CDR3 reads TGTGCCAGCAGCCAGACAGGGTCCTATGGCTACACCTTC. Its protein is CASSQTGSYGYTF.

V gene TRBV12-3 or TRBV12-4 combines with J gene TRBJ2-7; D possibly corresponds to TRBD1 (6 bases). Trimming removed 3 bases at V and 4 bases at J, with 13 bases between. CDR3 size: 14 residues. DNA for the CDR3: TGTGCCAGCAGTTTCCGCAGGGGCAGATACGAGCAGTACTTC. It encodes CASSFRRGRYEQYF.

The CDR3 DNA is TGTGCCAGTAGTATTGAGGGCAGGGGCCAAGAGACCCAGTACTTC. Its protein product is CASSIEGRGQETQYF. The chain joins TRBV19 to TRBJ2-5; D possibly corresponds to TRBD1 (6 bases). This CDR3 is built from 15 residues. Germline V gene lookup returns CDR1 LNHDA and CDR2 SQIVND (reference sequence). Trimming pared 3 bases from V and 1 base from J, leaving 12 bases between.